The T cell receptor (beta chain) described here comes from a study of Ad26.COV2.S vaccination and SARS-CoV-2 variants. Study background: Vaccine-arm donor from the placebo-controlled COV1001 Ad26.COV2.S trial.

As to this clone: What it binds is not known.

Regarding treatment: around 19 received Ad26.COV2.S at low or high dose, single or two shots; roughly five received placebo; per-sample allocation not given. The study sampled participants on day 63 after the first vaccine or placebo injection. The protocol was immunoSEQ multiplex PCR, while the TCRdb copy is restricted to in-frame clones and leaves out a portion. The data show roughly 320,000 clones, with over 75% seen just once and more than 3% held by the top ten. General observations from the study: In TCR breadth and depth analyses, total T cell responses may have been underestimated. The study found similar non-spike TCR breadth in vaccine and placebo recipients.

This clonotype was obtained from a person aged 18-60 years who received the Ad26.COV2.S COVID-19 vaccine or a placebo. The source material was peripheral blood, sampled in a trial of Ad26.COV2.S vaccine versus placebo.

DNA for the CDR3: TGTGCCAGCAGCCAACGATCCTCTGGGGCCAACGTCCTGACTTTC. It translates to CASSQRSSGANVLTF. V gene TRBV3-1 (or the pseudogene TRBV3-2) combines with J gene TRBJ2-6; D is ambiguous. The CDR3 spans 15 residues. V lost 2 bases, J lost 0 bases, and 5 bases lay in between. CDR1 and CDR2 (germline): LGHDT, YNNKEL (reference sequence).